The 4 T cell receptor beta chains below were found in one sample sequenced in a study of cytomegalovirus exposure and HLA in healthy donors. The study ran its PCR with 60 Vbeta and 13 Jbeta primers. Data came from immunoSEQ multiplex PCR; TCRdb stores just in-frame clones and leaves some out. In the table there are some 160,000 clones, 80% to 85% of which are singletons. The specimen sequenced was PBMCs. Receptors were obtained from a young man in good health and CMV-seronegative.

This chain uses TRBV28 with TRBJ1-1; no clear D. V lost 5 bases to trimming and J lost 1 base, with 14 bases between them. The CDR3 runs 15 residues. Per the germline V gene, CDR1 is MDHEN and CDR2 is SYDVKM. CDR3 protein: CASSPSSAGNTEAFF. The CDR3 region has the DNA TGTGCCAGCAGTCCCTCCTCAGCAGGGAACACTGAAGCTTTCTTT.

The DNA of the CDR3 is TGTGCCAGCAGGCCCGGACAGGGATCCTACGAGCAGTACTTC. Translated, it gives CASRPGQGSYEQYF. The gene calls are TRBV6-6 and TRBJ2-7; TRBD1 aligns across 8 bases. The CDR3 has 14 residues. V shed 6 bases, J shed 1 base, and the junction held 5 bases outside the gene matches. Germline V gene lookup returns CDR1 MNHNY and CDR2 SVGAGI (reference sequence).

The chain couples TRBV25-1 to TRBJ1-4; 9 bases agree with TRBD1. Germline V lookup: CDR1 MGHDK, CDR2 SYGVNS. The junction had 2 bases not matched to a gene; V was cut back by 7 bases and J by 2 bases. The CDR3 runs to 14 residues. The CDR3 protein is CASNDRGTNEKLFF. DNA for the CDR3: TGTGCCAGCAATGACAGGGGGACTAATGAAAAACTGTTTTTT.

This clone was observed a few times. The V gene is TRBV27, the J gene TRBJ2-7; 9 nucleotides align to TRBD1. The CDR3 consists of 13 residues. Germline V gene sequence: CDR1 MNHEY, CDR2 SMNVEV (reference sequence). V shed 4 bases and J 7 bases; nucleotides not matched to a gene: 5. CDR3 sequence: CASSWDREGEQYF. DNA of the CDR3: TGTGCCAGCAGTTGGGACAGGGAGGGGGAGCAGTACTTC.